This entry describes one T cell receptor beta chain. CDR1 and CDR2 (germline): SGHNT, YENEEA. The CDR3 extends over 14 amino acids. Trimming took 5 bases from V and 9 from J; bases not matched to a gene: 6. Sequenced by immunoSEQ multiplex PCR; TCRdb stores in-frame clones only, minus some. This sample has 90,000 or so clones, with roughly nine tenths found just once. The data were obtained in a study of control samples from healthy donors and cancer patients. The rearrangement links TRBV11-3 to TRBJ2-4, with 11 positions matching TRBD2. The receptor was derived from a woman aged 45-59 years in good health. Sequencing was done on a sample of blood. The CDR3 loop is CASSPGTSGAIQYF. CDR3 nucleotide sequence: TGTGCCAGCAGCCCAGGGACTAGCGGAGCCATTCAGTACTTC.